This passage covers 32 T cell receptor beta chains from one sample sequenced in a study of control samples from healthy donors and cancer patients. Using immunoSEQ multiplex PCR, the repertoire was profiled, and TCRdb retains in-frame clones only, with some absent. The data contain 75,000 to 95,000 clones, roughly 88% of them singletons. The specimen was blood. These receptors all stem from a woman aged 50 to 65 in good health.

The chain uses TRBV28 and TRBJ1-5, with D possibly matching TRBD1 (5 bases). CDR1 is MDHEN and CDR2 is SYDVKM in the germline V gene. V lost 5 bases to trimming and J lost 11 bases, with 19 bases between them. This CDR3 has 14 amino acids. The CDR3 spells CASSAASTVLAQHF. Written as DNA, the CDR3 is TGTGCCAGCAGTGCCGCCTCGACAGTCCTAGCCCAGCATTTT.

The chain combines TRBV29-1 with TRBJ2-2; no clear D. Germline V lookup: CDR1 SQVTM, CDR2 ANQGSEA. This CDR3 region has 14 residues. The V and J ends lost 7 bases and 4 bases respectively, with 16 bases between them. CDR3 DNA: TGCAGCGCCCAGACTGAAACCCCCACCGGGGAGCTGTTTTTT. It codes for CSAQTETPTGELFF.

The gene calls are TRBV5-1 and TRBJ1-1; D ambiguous. The germline CDR1 and CDR2 sequences are SGHRS and YFSETQ. Trimming took 1 base from V and 1 from J, leaving 8 bases between them. The CDR3 extends over 14 amino acids. The CDR3 DNA follows: TGCGCCAGCAGCTTGCAGATTTCGAACACTGAAGCTTTCTTT. Translation gives CASSLQISNTEAFF.

CDR3 sequence (DNA): TGCAGCGTTGAAGACCGGGACAGTAGCTACGAGCAGTACTTC. It yields the protein CSVEDRDSSYEQYF. V gene TRBV29-1 combines with J gene TRBJ2-7; TRBD1 agrees at 7 bases. CDR1 and CDR2 (germline): SQVTM, ANQGSEA. V trimming: 0 bases; J trimming: 3 bases; junction bases outside the gene matches: 5. There are 14 residues in the CDR3.

This chain joins TRBV9 and TRBJ2-1, with 9 nucleotides matching TRBD2. Germline CDR1 and CDR2: SGDLS and YYNGEE. The CDR3 is 13 residues long. V was pared by 9 bases and J by 8 bases, with 9 bases of the junction left unmatched. The CDR3, as DNA: TGTGCCACCAATAGCGGGGGCGGCGATGAGCAGTTCTTC. Translating gives CATNSGGGDEQFF.

This sequence joins TRBV12-2 and TRBJ1-5. TRBV12-2 is a pseudogene segment. This CDR3 comprises 19 residues. CDR3 nucleotide sequence: TGTGCAAGTCGCTTAGCGACCCGGGTTCGGTATATTATCAATCAGCCCCAGCATTTT. Translated, it gives CASRLATRVRYIINQPQHF.

The chain employs TRBV10-2 and TRBJ2-3, with 11 bases fitting TRBD2. V lost 3 bases, J lost 4 bases, and 0 bases stayed unmatched. The germline V gene has CDR1 WSHSY and CDR2 SAAADI. This CDR3 spans 14 amino acids. CDR3 DNA: TGCGCCAGCAGTGATAGCGGGGGGGCAGATACGCAGTATTTT. Translating it yields CASSDSGGADTQYF.

The rearrangement joins TRBV10-3 to TRBJ1-1; the match to TRBD1 covers 8 bases. The trim removed 7 bases at V and 6 bases at J, leaving 10 bases unmatched. The V gene's germline CDR1 is ENHRY and CDR2 SYGVKD. This CDR3 has 14 amino acids. This CDR3 is CAITTDRGDAEAFF. The CDR3 DNA sequence: TGTGCCATCACGACTGACAGGGGAGACGCTGAAGCTTTCTTT.

The chain is built from TRBV5-4 and TRBJ1-1, with no clear D. Germline V gene lookup returns CDR1 SGHNT and CDR2 YYREEE (reference sequence). Trimming pared 1 base from V and 3 bases from J, leaving 10 bases between. The CDR3 consists of 14 residues. CDR3 sequence reads: CASSLPVPDTEAFF. The DNA for the CDR3 is TGTGCCAGCAGCTTGCCGGTTCCTGACACTGAAGCTTTCTTT.

The V and J genes are TRBV3-1 (or the pseudogene TRBV3-2) and TRBJ1-4, with D uncertain. The CDR3 is made up of 15 amino acids. Germline loops: CDR1 LGHDT, CDR2 YNNKEL (reference sequence). V gave up 4 bases and J gave up 8 bases, with 17 bases separating them. This CDR3 is CASSPPGGKKEKLFF. The CDR3 bases are TGTGCCAGCAGCCCCCCAGGAGGGAAAAAAGAAAAACTGTTTTTT.

This sequence joins TRBV19 and TRBJ1-1; possibly TRBD1 for D (6 bases). Germline loops: CDR1 LNHDA, CDR2 SQIVND (reference sequence). V lost 6 bases and J lost 0, with 11 bases in between. CDR3 length: 14 amino acids. In DNA form, the CDR3 reads TGTGCCAGTAGCTACAGGGTTATGAACACTGAAGCTTTCTTT. Translation: CASSYRVMNTEAFF.

This rearrangement joins TRBV29-1 to TRBJ1-5; a weak D match, TRBD1 (5 bases). The CDR3 contains 12 residues. V lost 4 bases and J 1 base, leaving 5 bases between the germline ends. The germline V gene has CDR1 SQVTM and CDR2 ANQGSEA. The CDR3 bases are TGCAGCGTTGCAGGGAGCAATCAGCCCCAGCATTTT. It specifies CSVAGSNQPQHF.

The gene calls are TRBV7-9 and TRBJ1-3; D is uncertain. CDR1 and CDR2 from the germline V gene are SEHNR and FQNEAQ (reference sequence). The CDR3 sequence is 15 residues long. Trimming removed 0 bases from V and 3 bases from J, with 9 bases in between. CDR3 residues: CASSLAAAVGNTIYF. Written as DNA, the CDR3 is TGTGCCAGCAGCTTAGCTGCAGCCGTTGGAAACACCATATATTTT.

J is TRBJ1-1 and V is TRBV6-2 or TRBV6-3; the D is unclear. The CDR3 spans 11 residues. Trimming took 2 bases from V and 8 from J, leaving 6 bases between them. From germline, CDR1 is MNHEY and CDR2 SVGEGT. The CDR3 nucleotides are TGTGCCAGCAGTTACCCCACAGAAGCTTTCTTT. Encoded protein: CASSYPTEAFF.

The chain has TRBV6-5 and TRBJ1-3, with D hard to call. Germline V gene data show CDR1 as MNHEY and CDR2 as SVGAGI. The V and J ends lost 7 bases and 2 bases respectively, with 9 bases between them. CDR3 length equals 13 residues. The CDR3 spells CASKRFTGNTIYF. Here the CDR3 DNA reads TGTGCCAGCAAGCGGTTTACTGGAAACACCATATATTTT.

This chain uses TRBV3-1 (or the pseudogene TRBV3-2) with TRBJ2-7, with 15 bases lining up with TRBD2. The CDR3 has 17 residues. Germline V CDR1 and CDR2: LGHDT, YNNKEL (reference sequence). J lost 0 bases, V lost 1 base, and 1 base had no gene match. CDR3 region: CASSQGGLAGGSYEQYF. Written as DNA, the CDR3 is TGTGCCAGCAGCCAAGGGGGACTAGCGGGGGGCTCCTACGAGCAGTACTTC.

As for this clone: The sample holds other DNA sequences that translate to the same CDR3. The chain joins TRBV27 to TRBJ1-3; no clear D gene. V lost 4 bases, J lost 0 bases, and 4 bases lay in between. Germline values: CDR1 MNHEY, CDR2 SMNVEV (reference sequence). The CDR3 sequence is 13 residues long. The CDR3 loop reads CASSSLSGNTIYF. CDR3 nucleotide sequence: TGTGCCAGCAGTTCGCTCTCTGGAAACACCATATATTTT.

This CDR3 is CASSTGYYGYTF. In DNA form, the CDR3 reads TGTGCCAGCAGCACAGGTTACTATGGCTACACCTTC. The rearrangement uses TRBV12-3 or TRBV12-4 and TRBJ1-2, with D possibly TRBD1 on 5 matching bases. Deletions cut 6 bases from V and 3 bases from J, with 8 bases between. The CDR3 sequence is 12 residues long.

The chain uses TRBV15 and TRBJ2-3, with 9 bases matching TRBD1. The V gene end was trimmed by 3 bases and the J gene end by 3 bases; junction bases not matched to a gene: 16. The CDR3 extends over 19 amino acids. Germline CDR1 reads LNHNV; CDR2 reads YYDKDF (reference sequence). Written as DNA, the CDR3 is TGTGCCACCAGCAGTGCTGGGACAGGGTTAGTGTTGAGGACAGATACGCAGTATTTT. Translating it yields CATSSAGTGLVLRTDTQYF.

The chain employs TRBV12-5 and TRBJ1-5; D not certain. This CDR3 contains 21 residues. Deletions cut 0 bases from V and 0 bases from J, with 24 bases between. The V gene's germline CDR1 is LGHNT and CDR2 FRNRAP. CDR3: CASGLVQYEVFKRNSNQPQHF. Written as DNA, the CDR3 is TGTGCTAGTGGTTTGGTACAATACGAGGTTTTTAAAAGGAATAGCAATCAGCCCCAGCATTTT.

V and J are TRBV5-1 and TRBJ2-7, with 10 bases aligning to TRBD1. The length of the CDR3 is 19 residues. The V and J ends lost 4 bases and 0 bases, in that order; junction bases with no gene match: 16. The germline gives CDR1 SGHRS, CDR2 YFSETQ. The CDR3 sequence: CASSERQGADARSSYEQYF. CDR3 nucleotide sequence: TGCGCCAGCAGCGAAAGACAGGGGGCAGACGCGCGTAGCTCCTACGAGCAGTACTTC.

This clone occurred a few times. J is TRBJ1-2 and V is TRBV2, with no clear D. V shed 10 bases and J shed 8 bases, with 14 bases lying between them. This CDR3 region has 11 residues. Germline V gene sequence: CDR1 SNHLY, CDR2 FYNNEI. The DNA of the CDR3 is TGTGCCACCCGAGCTGAGGAAGGCTACACCTTC. Translating gives CATRAEEGYTF.

The V call is TRBV5-4, the J call TRBJ2-5; D is uncertain. Germline CDR1 and CDR2: SGHNT and YYREEE (reference sequence). The V and J ends lost 0 bases and 4 bases respectively, with 4 bases between them. The CDR3 runs to 12 residues. The CDR3 DNA reads as TGTGCCAGCAGCTTGGATTCAGAGACCCAGTACTTC. It translates to CASSLDSETQYF.

V and J are TRBV7-7 and TRBJ2-3; 7 nucleotides agree with TRBD2. The ends lost 5 bases at V and 1 base at J; junction bases unmatched: 6. Germline V gene data show CDR1 as SSHAT and CDR2 as FNYEAQ (reference sequence). The CDR3 consists of 15 residues. In DNA, the CDR3 is TGTGCCAGCAGCCCGCGGGGGTATGGCACAGATACGCAGTATTTT. Translated, it gives CASSPRGYGTDTQYF.

This chain uses TRBV14 with TRBJ1-1, with D hard to call. V gave up 3 bases and J gave up 6 bases, with 11 bases separating them. Germline assignment: CDR1 SGHDN and CDR2 FVKESK. The CDR3 covers 13 residues. The chain's CDR3 is CASSHRQVSEAFF. The CDR3 DNA reads TGTGCCAGCAGCCATAGGCAGGTATCTGAAGCTTTCTTT. Variable domain in full (rest from reference TRBV14 and TRBJ1-1): EAGVTQFPSHSVIEKGQTVTLRCDPISGHDNLYWYRRVMGKEIKFLLHFVKESKQDESGMPNNRFLAERTGGTYSTLKVQPAELEDSGVYFCASSHRQVSEAFFGQGTRLTVV.

The CDR3 sequence is CASSQTTAGGPYNEQFF. For the CDR3, the DNA is TGTGCCAGCAGCCAAACTACGGCGGGGGGCCCCTACAATGAGCAGTTCTTC. This chain connects TRBV4-2 to TRBJ2-1, with TRBD2 matching 8 bases. With 2 bases clipped from V and 2 bases from J, the junction kept 8 bases outside the gene matches. The CDR3 contains 17 residues. Germline V gene data show CDR1 as LGHNA and CDR2 as YNFKEQ.

The chain combines TRBV21-1 with TRBJ1-6. TRBV21-1 is an annotated pseudogene. The CDR3 is 17 amino acids. CDR3 residues: CASSKFWVGIYNSPLHF. DNA for the CDR3: TGTGCCAGCAGCAAATTCTGGGTTGGCATATATAATTCACCCCTCCACTTT.

The chain uses TRBV7-6 and TRBJ2-3; either TRBD1 or TRBD2 may supply D (7 bases each). The V end lost 2 bases, the J end lost 5 bases, and 14 bases lay between the germline ends. The CDR3 sequence is 15 residues long. Germline V gene sequence: CDR1 SGHVS, CDR2 FNYEAQ. CDR3 coding DNA: TGTGCCAGCAGCTTACAGGGGGGGGGCCAAGATACGCAGTATTTT. Residues: CASSLQGGGQDTQYF. Supplemented by reference TRBV7-6 and TRBJ2-3, the full variable domain reads GAGVSQSPRYKVTKRGQDVALRCDPISGHVSLYWYRQALGQGPEFLTYFNYEAQQDKSGLPNDRFSAERPEGSISTLTIQRTEQRDSAMYRCASSLQGGGQDTQYFGPGTRLTVL.

The chain is built from TRBV29-1 and TRBJ1-3, with no clear D. CDR1 and CDR2 from the germline V gene are SQVTM and ANQGSEA. With 6 bases removed from V and 0 bases from J, the gap between germline ends came to 9 bases. CDR3 length equals 13 residues. The CDR3 DNA follows: TGCAGCGTACAACGCATCTCTGGAAACACCATATATTTT. Amino acid sequence: CSVQRISGNTIYF.

The count of this clone is one. The chain has TRBV30 and TRBJ1-4; 7 bases map to TRBD1. The germline V gene has CDR1 GTSNPN and CDR2 SVGIG (reference sequence). The V gene end was trimmed by 2 bases and the J gene end by 4 bases; junction bases not matched to a gene: 7. CDR3 size: 15 residues. The chain's CDR3 is CAWSSRGGFNEKLFF. DNA for the CDR3: TGTGCCTGGAGTAGCAGAGGGGGCTTTAATGAAAAACTGTTTTTT.

The chain joins TRBV6-1 to TRBJ2-3; D is perhaps TRBD1 (5 bases). In germline, CDR1 is MNHNS, CDR2 SASEGT. CDR3 length: 16 amino acids. V gave up 0 bases and J gave up 5 bases, with 15 bases separating them. CDR3 amino acids: CASSEAGRPPGDTQYF. CDR3 DNA: TGTGCCAGCAGTGAAGCGGGGCGGCCCCCCGGAGATACGCAGTATTTT.

The gene calls are TRBV7-8 and TRBJ1-3; the D is unclear. Deletions cut 3 bases from V and 8 bases from J, with 11 bases between. Germline values: CDR1 SGHVS, CDR2 FQNEAQ. CDR3 length equals 13 residues. The CDR3 is CASSFRSVDTIYF. CDR3 nucleotide sequence: TGTGCCAGCAGCTTCCGCTCCGTCGACACCATATATTTT.